The 2 T cell receptor beta chains given below trace back to one sample, sequenced in a study of blood T cell repertoires in COVID-19. Measured with immunoSEQ multiplex PCR; TCRdb has only the in-frame clones, and not every one. The table records a few hundred thousand clones, 85% of them present only once. Sequencing was done on a sample of peripheral blood. These receptors all come from a woman in her late teens or twenties with acute or convalescent COVID-19.

J is TRBJ2-1 and V is TRBV4-2; a possible D gene is TRBD2 (6 bases). The V gene's germline CDR1 is LGHNA and CDR2 YNFKEQ. With 4 bases removed from V and 8 bases from J, the gap between germline ends came to 18 bases. The CDR3 has 15 amino acids. The CDR3 bases are TGTGCCAGCAGCCGCGCCCTTGGGGGGTCTCATGAGCAGTTCTTC. Translating gives CASSRALGGSHEQFF.

The chain has TRBV5-1 and TRBJ2-7, with 9 positions matching TRBD1. Germline trimming cut 4 bases from V and 5 bases from J; bases unmatched to any gene: 10. This CDR3 region has 15 residues. Germline lookup yields CDR1 SGHRS and CDR2 YFSETQ. Here the CDR3 reads CASSLGDRERDEQYF. In DNA, the CDR3 is TGCGCCAGCAGCCTAGGGGACAGGGAGCGCGACGAGCAGTACTTC.